This record concerns one TCR beta chain sequence. MiXCR was run by TCRdb on the RT-PCR reads, yielding one entry per CDR3 protein. The table shows approximately 150,000 distinct CDR3 sequences, with over 35% occurring only once. Trimming cost V 6 bases and J 8 bases, with 14 bases left between them. The CDR3 extends over 14 amino acids. These data come from a study of patients and donors after allogeneic stem cell transplantation. Sequenced: blood, either unsorted or a sorted T cell fraction (not recorded which). The sequence came from a human donor who was either an allogeneic HSCT recipient or a stem cell or donor lymphocyte infusion donor (not recorded which). It is not recorded whose cells these are; they may come from a transplant donor. The rearrangement uses TRBV12-3 or TRBV12-4 and TRBJ1-6, with D uncertain. CDR3 in amino acids: CASSSRENHSPLHF. Written as DNA, the CDR3 is TGTGCCAGCAGCTCCCGGGAGAACCATTCACCCCTCCACTTT.